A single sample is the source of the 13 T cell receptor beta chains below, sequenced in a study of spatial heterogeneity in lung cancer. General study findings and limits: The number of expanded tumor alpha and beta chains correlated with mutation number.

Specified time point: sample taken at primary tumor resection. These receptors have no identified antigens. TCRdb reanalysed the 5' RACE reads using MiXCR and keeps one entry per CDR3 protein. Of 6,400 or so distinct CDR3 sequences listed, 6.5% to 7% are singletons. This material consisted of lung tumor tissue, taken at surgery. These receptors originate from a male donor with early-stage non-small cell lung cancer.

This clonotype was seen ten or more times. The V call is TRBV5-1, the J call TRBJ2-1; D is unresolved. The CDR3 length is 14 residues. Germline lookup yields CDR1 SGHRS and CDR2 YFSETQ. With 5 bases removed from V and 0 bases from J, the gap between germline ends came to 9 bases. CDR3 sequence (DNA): TGCGCCAGCAGGTTACAGACCTCCTACAATGAGCAGTTCTTC. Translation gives CASRLQTSYNEQFF.

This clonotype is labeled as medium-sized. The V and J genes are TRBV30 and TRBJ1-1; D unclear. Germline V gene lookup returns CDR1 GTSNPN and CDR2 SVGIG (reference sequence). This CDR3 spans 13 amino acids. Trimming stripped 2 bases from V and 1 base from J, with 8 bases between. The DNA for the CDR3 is TGTGCCTGGAGTAGTTACCAGAACACTGAAGCTTTCTTT. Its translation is CAWSSYQNTEAFF.

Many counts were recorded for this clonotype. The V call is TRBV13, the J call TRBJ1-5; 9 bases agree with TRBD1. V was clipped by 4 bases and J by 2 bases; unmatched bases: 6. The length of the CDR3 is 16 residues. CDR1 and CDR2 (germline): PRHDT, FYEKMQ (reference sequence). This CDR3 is CASSYRQGDGNQPQHF. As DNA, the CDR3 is TGTGCCAGCAGCTACCGACAGGGGGATGGCAATCAGCCCCAGCATTTT.

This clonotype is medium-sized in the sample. The DNA of the CDR3 is TGTGCCTGGAGTGGGGACGGCAATCAGCCCCAGCATTTT. Residues: CAWSGDGNQPQHF. This chain joins TRBV30 and TRBJ1-5; perhaps TRBD1 as D (5 bases). The CDR3 contains 13 residues. From germline, CDR1 is GTSNPN and CDR2 SVGIG (reference sequence). Between the trimmed V and J ends, which lost 1 base and 2 bases, there was a span of 6 bases. Filled out from reference TRBV30 and TRBJ1-5, the complete variable domain reads SQTIHQWPATLVQPVGSPLSLECTVEGTSNPNLYWYRQAAGRGLQLLFYSVGIGQISSEVPQNLSASRPQDRQFILSSKKLLLSDSGFYLCAWSGDGNQPQHFGDGTRLSIL.

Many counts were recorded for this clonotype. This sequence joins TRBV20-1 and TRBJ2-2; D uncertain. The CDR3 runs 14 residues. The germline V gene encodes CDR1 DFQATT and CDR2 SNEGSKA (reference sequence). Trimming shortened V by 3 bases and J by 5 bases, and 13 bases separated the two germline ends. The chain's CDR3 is CSARGMQDTGELFF. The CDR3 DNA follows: TGCAGTGCTAGGGGAATGCAGGATACCGGGGAGCTGTTTTTT.

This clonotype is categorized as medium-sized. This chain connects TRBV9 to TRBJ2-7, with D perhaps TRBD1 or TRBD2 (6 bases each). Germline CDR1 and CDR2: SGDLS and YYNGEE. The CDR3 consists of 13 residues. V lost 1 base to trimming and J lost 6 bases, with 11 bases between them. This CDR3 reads CASSVRGLGEQYF. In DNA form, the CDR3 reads TGTGCCAGCAGCGTACGGGGGCTAGGCGAGCAGTACTTC.

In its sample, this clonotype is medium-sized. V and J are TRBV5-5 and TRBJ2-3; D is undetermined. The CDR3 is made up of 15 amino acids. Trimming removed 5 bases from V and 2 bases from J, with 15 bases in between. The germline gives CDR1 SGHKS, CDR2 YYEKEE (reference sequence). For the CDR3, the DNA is TGTGCCAGCAGTCTACTCCCCGCCAACACAGATACGCAGTATTTT. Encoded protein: CASSLLPANTDTQYF.

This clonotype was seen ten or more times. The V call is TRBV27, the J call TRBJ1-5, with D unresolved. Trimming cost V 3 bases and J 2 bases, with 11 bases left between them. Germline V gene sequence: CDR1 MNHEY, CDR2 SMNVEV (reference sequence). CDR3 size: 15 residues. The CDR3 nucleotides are TGTGCCAGCAGTTTGACACCGGGCCGCAATCAGCCCCAGCATTTT. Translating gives CASSLTPGRNQPQHF.

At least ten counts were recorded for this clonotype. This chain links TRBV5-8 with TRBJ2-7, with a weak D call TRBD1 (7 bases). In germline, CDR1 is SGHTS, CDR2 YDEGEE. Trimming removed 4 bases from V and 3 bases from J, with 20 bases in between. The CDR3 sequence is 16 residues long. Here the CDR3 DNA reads TGTGCCAGCAGCAAGGGGAGGTCTGGACAGGACTACGAGCAGTACTTC. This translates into CASSKGRSGQDYEQYF.

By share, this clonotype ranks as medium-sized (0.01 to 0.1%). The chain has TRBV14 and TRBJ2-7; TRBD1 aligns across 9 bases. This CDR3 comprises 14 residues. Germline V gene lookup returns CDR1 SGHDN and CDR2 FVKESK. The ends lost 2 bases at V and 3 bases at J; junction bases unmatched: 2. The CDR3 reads CASSQRQGDYEQYF. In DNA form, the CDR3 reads TGTGCCAGCAGCCAACGACAGGGGGACTACGAGCAGTACTTC.

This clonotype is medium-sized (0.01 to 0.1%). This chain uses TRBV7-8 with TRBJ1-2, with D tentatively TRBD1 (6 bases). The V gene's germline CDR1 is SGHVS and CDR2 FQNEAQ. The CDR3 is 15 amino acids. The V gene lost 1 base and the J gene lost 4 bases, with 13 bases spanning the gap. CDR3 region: CASSLGRGGIYGYTF. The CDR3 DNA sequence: TGTGCCAGCAGCTTAGGCAGGGGCGGGATCTATGGCTACACCTTC. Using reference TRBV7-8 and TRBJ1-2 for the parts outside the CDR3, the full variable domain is GAGVSQSPRYKVAKRGQDVALRCDPISGHVSLFWYQQALGQGPEFLTYFQNEAQLDKSGLPSDRFFAERPEGSVSTLKIQRTQQEDSAVYLCASSLGRGGIYGYTFGSGTRLTVV.

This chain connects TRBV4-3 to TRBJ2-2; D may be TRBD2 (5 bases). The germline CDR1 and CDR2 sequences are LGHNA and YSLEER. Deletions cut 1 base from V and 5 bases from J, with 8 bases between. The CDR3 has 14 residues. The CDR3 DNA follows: TGCGCCAGCAGCCAAGCGGGGTTAACCGGGGAGCTGTTTTTT. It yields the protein CASSQAGLTGELFF.

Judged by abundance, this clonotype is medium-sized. DNA for the CDR3: TGTGCCAGCAGTTTACTAGCGGGGGCCTACAATGAGCAGTTCTTC. Translation gives CASSLLAGAYNEQFF. The chain joins TRBV12-3 or TRBV12-4 to TRBJ2-1; 10 nucleotides agree with TRBD2. The V gene end was trimmed by 2 bases and the J gene end by 2 bases; junction bases not matched to a gene: 0. The CDR3 loop spans 15 amino acids.